Presented here are 23 T cell receptor beta chains from one specimen sequenced in a study of memory CD8 T cells in hepatitis C reinfection. Time point noted: late/post reinfection, 12 to 24 weeks after detection. The sorted cells went straight to TCR sequencing with no prior in vitro expansion. TCRdb's copy holds only in-frame clones and misses some; the assay was immunoSEQ multiplex PCR. The sample lists about 50,000 clones, about 88% occurring once. The specimen was naive CD8+ T cells sorted from blood. All receptors derive from a man aged 18-30 years with hepatitis C virus infection.

This sequence joins TRBV29-1 and TRBJ2-3; TRBD1 agrees at 7 bases. The germline V gene has CDR1 SQVTM and CDR2 ANQGSEA. The V gene end was trimmed by 7 bases and the J gene end by 3 bases; junction bases not matched to a gene: 10. CDR3 length: 14 residues. CDR3: CSGVPGTDTDTQYF. The DNA for the CDR3 is TGCAGCGGCGTCCCCGGGACAGATACAGATACGCAGTATTTT.

J is TRBJ1-2 and V is TRBV28; D is uncertain. CDR1 MDHEN and CDR2 SYDVKM come from the germline V gene. The CDR3 has 15 amino acids. V was cut by 1 base and J by 4 bases, with 13 bases left in between. The CDR3 nucleotides are TGTGCCAGCAGTTTATCAGGTAGAGAGCTCTATGGCTACACCTTC. It encodes CASSLSGRELYGYTF.

This chain connects TRBV6-1 to TRBJ2-7; a possible D gene is TRBD2 (6 bases). The CDR3 has 13 residues. The germline V gene has CDR1 MNHNS and CDR2 SASEGT. The ends were cut back, 0 bases at V and 7 bases at J, with 10 bases in the middle. CDR3 protein: CASSEAGAGEQYV. In DNA form, the CDR3 reads TGTGCCAGCAGTGAAGCAGGGGCGGGGGAGCAGTACGTC.

The chain links TRBV4-1 to TRBJ2-3; 10 positions agree with TRBD2. The CDR3 is made up of 16 amino acids. Trimming cost V 3 bases and J 4 bases; bases outside gene matches: 7. Per germline, CDR1 MGHRA and CDR2 YSYEKL. Here the CDR3 DNA reads TGCGCCAGCAGCCACCTAGCGGGAGAGGAGGCAGATACGCAGTATTTT. Translation: CASSHLAGEEADTQYF.

This chain links TRBV18 with TRBJ2-3, with TRBD2 matching over 12 bases. Germline V CDR1 and CDR2: KGHSH, LQKENI. The CDR3 extends over 16 amino acids. V shed 2 bases and J 3 bases; nucleotides not matched to a gene: 3. This CDR3 is CASSPWTSGITDTQYF. The CDR3 nucleotides read TGTGCCAGCTCACCATGGACTAGCGGGATAACAGATACGCAGTATTTT.

The CDR3 loop reads CASSLQDYEQYV. In DNA form, the CDR3 reads TGTGCCAGCAGCTTACAGGATTACGAGCAGTACGTC. V and J are TRBV5-6 and TRBJ2-7; maybe TRBD1 (5 bases). This CDR3 has 12 residues. Looked up from germline, CDR1 is SGHDT and CDR2 is YYEEEE. The ends were cut back, 2 bases at V and 4 bases at J, with 7 bases in the middle.

This chain connects TRBV7-9 to TRBJ2-1; 7 nucleotides agree with TRBD2. The J segment lost 4 bases and the V segment lost 1 base, leaving 4 bases of the junction unmatched. The germline CDR1 and CDR2 sequences are SEHNR and FQNEAQ (reference sequence). The CDR3 is 15 residues long. This CDR3 reads CASSLERGLYNEQFF. The CDR3 DNA follows: TGTGCCAGCAGCTTAGAGCGGGGATTATACAATGAGCAGTTCTTC.

The chain recombines TRBV9 with TRBJ2-1, with a tentative D call TRBD2 (5 bases). CDR1 is SGDLS, CDR2 YYNGEE, per germline. The CDR3 has 16 residues. V shed 0 bases and J shed 2 bases, with 12 bases lying between them. This CDR3 is CASSVDRAETYNEQFF. The CDR3 DNA sequence: TGTGCCAGCAGCGTAGATCGAGCGGAGACCTACAATGAGCAGTTCTTC. The whole variable domain, remainder taken from reference TRBV9 and TRBJ2-1, is DSGVTQTPKHLITATGQRVTLRCSPRSGDLSVYWYQQSLDQGLQFLIQYYNGEERAKGNILERFSAQQFPDLHSELNLSSLELGDSALYFCASSVDRAETYNEQFFGPGTRLTVL.

CDR3 DNA sequence: TGTGCCAGCAGCTTATATCAGGGTGTCTACAATGAGCAGTTCTTC. It is translated as CASSLYQGVYNEQFF. The chain links TRBV7-9 to TRBJ2-1, with a weak D call TRBD1 (5 bases). CDR1 and CDR2 (germline): SEHNR, FQNEAQ (reference sequence). V lost 2 bases and J lost 3, with 11 bases in between. The CDR3 contains 15 residues. Variable domain in full (rest from reference TRBV7-9 and TRBJ2-1): DTGVSQNPRHKITKRGQNVTFRCDPISEHNRLYWYRQTLGQGPEFLTYFQNEAQLEKSRLLSDRFSAERPKGSFSTLEIQRTEQGDSAMYLCASSLYQGVYNEQFFGPGTRLTVL.

V and J are TRBV6-5 and TRBJ2-7; tentative D call: TRBD2 (6 bases). V was clipped by 6 bases and J by 3 bases, with 12 bases between them. Germline CDR1 MNHEY, CDR2 SVGAGI. The CDR3 runs 13 residues. The CDR3 region is CASRITGLYEQYF. The CDR3 bases are TGTGCCAGCAGAATTACGGGACTCTACGAGCAGTACTTC.

The rearrangement links TRBV15 to TRBJ2-5, with 11 positions matching TRBD1. The V gene end was trimmed by 4 bases and the J gene end by 5 bases; junction bases not matched to a gene: 6. Germline V lookup: CDR1 LNHNV, CDR2 YYDKDF (reference sequence). The CDR3 loop spans 15 amino acids. DNA of the CDR3: TGTGCCACCAGCAACGGACAGGGGGCTAGCGAGACCCAGTACTTC. Protein product: CATSNGQGASETQYF.

This rearrangement joins TRBV28 to TRBJ1-5; D uncertain. The germline CDR1 and CDR2 sequences are MDHEN and SYDVKM. Trimming took off 5 bases at V and 6 bases at J, with 5 bases between the two ends. The CDR3 length is 11 residues. The CDR3 sequence is CASSGLQPQHF. CDR3 sequence (DNA): TGTGCCAGCAGTGGGCTTCAGCCCCAGCATTTT.

The genes are TRBV4-1 and TRBJ2-5; a possible D gene is TRBD2 (5 bases). Germline loops: CDR1 MGHRA, CDR2 YSYEKL. V was clipped by 3 bases and J by 11 bases, with 19 bases between them. This CDR3 spans 14 amino acids. In nucleotides, the CDR3 is TGCGCCAGCAGCCAGACGCCTACAGCGGTTGGGCAGTACTTC. Translation gives CASSQTPTAVGQYF.

This clone has just one count. The rearrangement uses TRBV6-5 and TRBJ2-7, with a possible D match to TRBD1 (6 bases). Germline lookup yields CDR1 MNHEY and CDR2 SVGAGI. This CDR3 is 14 amino acids long. Trimming shortened V by 2 bases and J by 9 bases, and 17 bases separated the two germline ends. CDR3 DNA sequence: TGTGCCAGCAGTTACGGCCAGGGGATGTGGGGGCAGTACTTC. It specifies CASSYGQGMWGQYF.

This clone was found once. The CDR3 nucleotides are TGTGCCAGCAGCTTCTGGGAGACGGGGGGGGTTCAGCCCCAGCATTTT. This encodes CASSFWETGGVQPQHF. The rearrangement joins TRBV5-5 to TRBJ1-5; a weak D match, TRBD1 (5 bases). Deletions cut 2 bases from V and 6 bases from J, with 18 bases between. CDR1 and CDR2 (germline): SGHKS, YYEKEE (reference sequence). The CDR3 length is 16 residues. The complete variable domain, with remaining parts taken from reference TRBV5-5 and TRBJ1-5, reads DAGVTQSPTHLIKTRGQQVTLRCSPISGHKSVSWYQQVLGQGPQFIFQYYEKEERGRGNFPDRFSARQFPNYSSELNVNALLLGDSALYLCASSFWETGGVQPQHFGDGTRLSIL.

The chain links TRBV5-1 to TRBJ2-3, with 9 bases matching TRBD2. The trim removed 6 bases at V and 0 bases at J, leaving 14 bases unmatched. The germline V gene has CDR1 SGHRS and CDR2 YFSETQ. The length of the CDR3 is 18 residues. The CDR3 loop is CASNWKAAGGTSTDTQYF. The CDR3 nucleotides are TGCGCCAGCAATTGGAAGGCCGCGGGGGGGACGAGCACAGATACGCAGTATTTT.

This rearrangement joins TRBV19 to TRBJ2-1; maybe TRBD1 (6 bases). Germline loops: CDR1 LNHDA, CDR2 SQIVND (reference sequence). Trimming took 0 bases from V and 2 from J, leaving 14 bases between them. This CDR3 is 17 amino acids long. The CDR3 coding sequence is TGTGCCAGTAGTATAGATCCACCACGACAGGCCTACAATGAGCAGTTCTTC. It codes for CASSIDPPRQAYNEQFF.

The gene calls are TRBV28 and TRBJ1-1; the D is unclear. With 4 bases removed from V and 0 bases from J, the gap between germline ends came to 15 bases. This CDR3 contains 16 residues. In germline, CDR1 is MDHEN, CDR2 SYDVKM. The CDR3 loop is CASSSSVAEMNTEAFF. CDR3 DNA: TGTGCCAGCAGTTCTTCCGTCGCAGAAATGAACACTGAAGCTTTCTTT.

The chain employs TRBV7-8 and TRBJ1-4; TRBD1 matches at 7 bases. V shed 5 bases and J 8 bases; nucleotides not matched to a gene: 14. The CDR3 runs to 16 residues. The germline V gene encodes CDR1 SGHVS and CDR2 FQNEAQ. The CDR3 nucleotides are TGTGCCAGCAGCGGAGGGGGCGGGACTCGAGGGGAAAAACTGTTTTTT. Translated: CASSGGGGTRGEKLFF.

The genes are TRBV6-5 and TRBJ1-6; perhaps TRBD1 as D (5 bases). V lost 2 bases to trimming and J lost 8 bases, with 7 bases between them. This CDR3 region has 13 residues. The germline CDR1 and CDR2 sequences are MNHEY and SVGAGI. The chain's CDR3 is CASSYGGDSPLHF. In nucleotides, the CDR3 is TGTGCCAGCAGTTACGGGGGGGATTCACCCCTCCACTTT.

The chain links TRBV6-1 to TRBJ2-7; D unclear. Trimming shortened V by 0 bases and J by 1 base, and 7 bases separated the two germline ends. The length of the CDR3 is 14 residues. Germline-derived CDR1 and CDR2 are MNHNS and SASEGT. CDR3 in amino acids: CASSEAPGSYEQYF. In DNA, the CDR3 is TGTGCCAGCAGTGAAGCCCCAGGATCCTACGAGCAGTACTTC.

In DNA, the CDR3 is TGTGCCAGCAGTTTCGGGACAGGGTATGGCTACACCTTC. Encoded protein: CASSFGTGYGYTF. The chain has TRBV28 and TRBJ1-2, with 9 positions matching TRBD1. This CDR3 region has 13 residues. The J segment lost 5 bases and the V segment lost 3 bases, leaving 1 base of the junction unmatched. Germline V gene lookup returns CDR1 MDHEN and CDR2 SYDVKM.

The rearrangement links TRBV6-5 to TRBJ1-1, with D possibly being TRBD1 (5 bases). This CDR3 comprises 14 residues. Germline CDR1 is MNHEY and CDR2 is SVGAGI. Trimming pared 6 bases from V and 2 bases from J, leaving 13 bases between. The CDR3 here is CASSHGQANTEAFF. CDR3 DNA sequence: TGTGCCAGCAGCCATGGACAAGCTAACACTGAAGCTTTCTTT.